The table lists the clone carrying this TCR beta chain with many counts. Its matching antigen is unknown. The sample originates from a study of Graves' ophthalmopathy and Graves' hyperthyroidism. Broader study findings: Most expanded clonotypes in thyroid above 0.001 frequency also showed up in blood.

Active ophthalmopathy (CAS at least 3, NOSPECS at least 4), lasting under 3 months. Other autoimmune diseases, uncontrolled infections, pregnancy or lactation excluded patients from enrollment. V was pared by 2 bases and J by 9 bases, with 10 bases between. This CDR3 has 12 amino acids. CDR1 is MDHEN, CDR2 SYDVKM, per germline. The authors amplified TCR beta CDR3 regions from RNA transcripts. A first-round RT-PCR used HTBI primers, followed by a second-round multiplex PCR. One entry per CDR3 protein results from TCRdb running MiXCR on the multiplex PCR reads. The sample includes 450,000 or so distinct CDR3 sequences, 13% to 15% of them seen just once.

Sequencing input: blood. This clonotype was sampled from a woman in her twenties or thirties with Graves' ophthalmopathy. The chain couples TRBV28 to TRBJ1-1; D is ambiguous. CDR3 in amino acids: CASSLLYSQAFF. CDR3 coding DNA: TGTGCCAGCAGTTTACTGTACAGCCAAGCTTTCTTT.